These T cell receptor beta chains were read from a single sample in a study of T cell changes during pregnancy in multiple sclerosis. Clones were read by immunoSEQ multiplex PCR, and TCRdb kept only the in-frame ones, dropping some. The sample gives about 46,000 clones, 90% to 95% of which show up once; about 4.1% is in the top ten. The sample consisted of CD8+ T cells from peripheral blood mononuclear cells, taken in the first trimester of pregnancy. The receptors were sampled from a female donor with multiple sclerosis, enrolled in a pregnancy study. Each CDR3 is given with its conserved first and last residue. Each record gives: J gene, clone size, D gene, V gene, CDR3 DNA, CDR3 protein. D genes are given only for firm matches. Not all rows give a size; the values are once, few, many and, for expanded clones, a class.

J: TRBJ2-7; size: NA; D: NA; V: TRBV4-1; DNA: TGCGCCAGCAGCCAATTGGCAAATTTGGAGCACTACGAGCAGTACTTC; CDR3: CASSQLANLEHYEQYF
J: TRBJ2-7; size: NA; D: TRBD1; V: TRBV18; DNA: TGTGCCAGCTCACCACCGGACAGGGGGACCTACGAGCAGTACTTC; CDR3: CASSPPDRGTYEQYF
J: TRBJ2-7; size: few; D: TRBD2; V: TRBV6-6; DNA: TGTGCCAGCAGTGGGACTAGCGGGTGGTCCTACGAGCAGTACTTC; CDR3: CASSGTSGWSYEQYF
J: TRBJ1-1; size: NA; D: NA; V: TRBV11-2; DNA: TGTGCCAGCAGCTTACTGGGGTCACGACAGGCAATGAACACTGAAGCTTTCTTT; CDR3: CASSLLGSRQAMNTEAFF
J: TRBJ2-3; size: NA; D: TRBD2; V: TRBV7-9; DNA: TGTGCCAGCAGCCCCGGGACTAGCGGGGGAGATACGCAGTATTTT; CDR3: CASSPGTSGGDTQYF
J: TRBJ2-7; size: NA; D: NA; V: TRBV27; DNA: TGTGCCAGCAGTCCAGACGGGACAAGCGACTACGAGCAGTACTTC; CDR3: CASSPDGTSDYEQYF
J: TRBJ2-7; size: NA; D: NA; V: TRBV29-1; DNA: TGCAGCGTTGAAGTCGCGGGGCGCTACGAGCAGTACTTC; CDR3: CSVEVAGRYEQYF
J: TRBJ2-7; size: NA; D: TRBD2; V: TRBV9; DNA: TGTGCCAGCAGATCGGGACTAGCGGAGGGCTACGAGCAGTACTTC; CDR3: CASRSGLAEGYEQYF
J: TRBJ2-3; size: NA; D: TRBD2; V: TRBV10-3; DNA: TGTGCCATCAGTGACGGGACTACCGCCCTGGATACGCAGTATTTT; CDR3: CAISDGTTALDTQYF
J: TRBJ2-7; size: NA; D: TRBD1; V: TRBV5-1; DNA: TGCGCCAGCAGCCCGACGGACAGGGGTTGGCCCTACGAGCAGTACTTC; CDR3: CASSPTDRGWPYEQYF
J: TRBJ1-5; size: NA; D: NA; V: TRBV7-9; DNA: TGTGCCAGCAGCGGCTTGAGCAATCAGCCCCAGCATTTT; CDR3: CASSGLSNQPQHF
J: TRBJ2-3; size: NA; D: TRBD2; V: TRBV27; DNA: TGTGCCAGCAGTTCTCTAGCGGGAGAATTAACAGATACGCAGTATTTT; CDR3: CASSSLAGELTDTQYF
J: TRBJ2-1; size: NA; D: TRBD1; V: TRBV11-2; DNA: TGTGCCAGCAGCTCCGGGACAGTCAATGAGCAGTTCTTC; CDR3: CASSSGTVNEQFF
J: TRBJ2-7; size: NA; D: NA; V: TRBV29-1; DNA: TGCAGCGTTGGGGAGGCGTCCTACGAGCAGTACTTC; CDR3: CSVGEASYEQYF
J: TRBJ2-5; size: NA; D: NA; V: TRBV7-9; DNA: TGTGCCAGCAGACCCGCCGGCCAAGAGACCCAGTACTTC; CDR3: CASRPAGQETQYF
J: TRBJ2-2; size: NA; D: TRBD2; V: TRBV7-8; DNA: TGTGCCAGCAGCGAGAAATCGACTAGCGGGAGCGCCGGGGAGCTGTTTTTT; CDR3: CASSEKSTSGSAGELFF
J: TRBJ1-1; size: NA; D: NA; V: TRBV7-9; DNA: TGTGCCAGCAGCTTAGTTGGGGAGGGGAACACTGAAGCTTTCTTT; CDR3: CASSLVGEGNTEAFF
J: TRBJ2-1; size: NA; D: TRBD1; V: TRBV7-2; DNA: TGTGCCAGCAGCTCGACAGGGTTCAATGAGCAGTTCTTC; CDR3: CASSSTGFNEQFF
J: TRBJ1-4; size: NA; D: TRBD1; V: TRBV27; DNA: TGTGCCAGCAGTTTGGGAGGTTTCGGGACAGGGAATGAAAAACTGTTTTTT; CDR3: CASSLGGFGTGNEKLFF
J: TRBJ1-3; size: NA; D: NA; V: TRBV11-2; DNA: TGTGCCAGCAGCTTTCCCGGGGTAGACACCATATATTTT; CDR3: CASSFPGVDTIYF
J: TRBJ1-2; size: NA; D: TRBD1; V: TRBV6-4; DNA: TGTGCCAGCAGCGGACAGGGGGCCTCCCCCTACTATGGCTACACCTTC; CDR3: CASSGQGASPYYGYTF
J: TRBJ2-1; size: NA; D: TRBD2; V: TRBV6-4; DNA: TGTGCCAGCAGTGAGGCGGGAGGGCCCAATGAGCAGTTCTTC; CDR3: CASSEAGGPNEQFF
J: TRBJ1-2; size: once; D: NA; V: TRBV4-1; DNA: TGCGCCAGCAGCCAAGATCAAGGACAGCTGTATGGCTACACCTTC; CDR3: CASSQDQGQLYGYTF
J: TRBJ2-7; size: NA; D: NA; V: TRBV6-6; DNA: TGTGCCAGCAGTTACTCAGGGGGCGAGCAGTACTTC; CDR3: CASSYSGGEQYF
J: TRBJ2-1; size: NA; D: TRBD2; V: TRBV27; DNA: TGTGCCAGCAGTTTATCGTCGGGAGGGTCCTACAATGAGCAGTTCTTC; CDR3: CASSLSSGGSYNEQFF
J: TRBJ2-7; size: NA; D: TRBD2; V: TRBV10-2; DNA: TGCGCCAGCAGCCGAGTCGTCACTAGCGGGAGTTACGAGCAGTACTTC; CDR3: CASSRVVTSGSYEQYF
J: TRBJ1-2; size: NA; D: TRBD1; V: TRBV7-9; DNA: TGTGCCAGCAGTTTCTCTTCGGCCAGGGGGGTAGGGTATGGCTACACCTTC; CDR3: CASSFSSARGVGYGYTF
J: TRBJ1-2; size: NA; D: NA; V: TRBV30; DNA: TGTGCCTGGAGTGTAAAGTCTTGGCGGGCAGACCTCCTAGCTAACTATGGCTACACCTTC; CDR3: CAWSVKSWRADLLANYGYTF
J: TRBJ2-5; size: NA; D: NA; V: TRBV7-2; DNA: TGTGCCAGCGCTACGACAGTAACTGAAGAGACCCAGTACTTC; CDR3: CASATTVTEETQYF
J: TRBJ1-5; size: NA; D: NA; V: TRBV6-4; DNA: TGTGCCAGCAGTGAGTGGAGGAATCAGCCCCAGCATTTT; CDR3: CASSEWRNQPQHF
J: TRBJ2-3; size: NA; D: NA; V: TRBV7-3; DNA: TGTGCCAGCAGCTCGGGTCAACTAAGCACAGATACGCAGTATTTT; CDR3: CASSSGQLSTDTQYF
J: TRBJ2-1; size: NA; D: TRBD2; V: TRBV29-1; DNA: TGCAGCGTTGAAGACGGCCTAGCGGAAGCCTACAATGAGCAGTTCTTC; CDR3: CSVEDGLAEAYNEQFF
J: TRBJ2-5; size: NA; D: NA; V: TRBV5-1; DNA: TGCGCCAGCAGCGACCTCTATGACACGACCGAAGAGACCCAGTACTTC; CDR3: CASSDLYDTTEETQYF
J: TRBJ1-1; size: NA; D: TRBD1; V: TRBV20-1; DNA: TGCAGTGCTAGACAGGGGGCAGGGGCTTTCTTT; CDR3: CSARQGAGAFF
J: TRBJ1-1; size: NA; D: NA; V: TRBV19; DNA: TGTGCCAGTGGTTTTAGGAACACTGAAGCTTTCTTT; CDR3: CASGFRNTEAFF
J: TRBJ2-1; size: NA; D: NA; V: TRBV7-9; DNA: TGTGCCAGCAGTTTACAGGGTTTCAGTGAGCAGTTCTTC; CDR3: CASSLQGFSEQFF
J: TRBJ2-5; size: NA; D: TRBD1; V: TRBV4-1; DNA: TGCGCCAGCAGCTCTTCGACAGGGGAAGAGACCCAGTACTTC; CDR3: CASSSSTGEETQYF
J: TRBJ1-1; size: NA; D: TRBD1; V: TRBV2; DNA: TGTGCCAGCAGTGATCTAACCGGGGGTCAGACGACAGGGGAGGACATGAACACTGAAGCTTTCTTT; CDR3: CASSDLTGGQTTGEDMNTEAFF
J: TRBJ2-3; size: NA; D: TRBD1; V: TRBV27; DNA: TGTGCCAGCAGTGTGACAGGGGCCTTACTTGACACAGATACGCAGTATTTT; CDR3: CASSVTGALLDTDTQYF
J: TRBJ2-7; size: NA; D: NA; V: TRBV15; DNA: TGTGCCACCAGCAGGATAGAGGGCCGCGAGCAGTACTTC; CDR3: CATSRIEGREQYF
J: TRBJ2-7; size: NA; D: TRBD2; V: TRBV4-1; DNA: TGCGCCAGCAGCCCCCGCGGAGCGGGGTCCTACGAGCAGTACTTC; CDR3: CASSPRGAGSYEQYF
J: TRBJ1-2; size: NA; D: TRBD1; V: TRBV14; DNA: TGTGCCAGCAGCCAAGAAGACAGGGGGCTGTTTGGCTACACCTTC; CDR3: CASSQEDRGLFGYTF
J: TRBJ2-5; size: NA; D: TRBD1; V: TRBV7-9; DNA: TGTGCCAGCAGCTCCCTTCGGGGACAGGGGGCGGAGACCCAGTACTTC; CDR3: CASSSLRGQGAETQYF
J: TRBJ2-1; size: NA; D: TRBD1; V: TRBV27; DNA: TGTGCCAGCAGCCCAGACAGGGTGAGTGAGCAGTTCTTC; CDR3: CASSPDRVSEQFF
J: TRBJ2-1; size: NA; D: NA; V: TRBV27; DNA: TGTGCCAGCGCGCCGGAGGCCTACAATGAGCAGTTCTTC; CDR3: CASAPEAYNEQFF
J: TRBJ2-5; size: NA; D: TRBD1; V: TRBV28; DNA: TGTGCCAGCAGTTTATACCTTGGGACAGGGCACAATCAAGAGACCCAGTACTTC; CDR3: CASSLYLGTGHNQETQYF
J: TRBJ1-3; size: NA; D: TRBD1; V: TRBV11-2; DNA: TGTGCCAGCAGCCCCCGACAGGGGGCCTCTGGAAACACCATATATTTT; CDR3: CASSPRQGASGNTIYF
J: TRBJ1-2; size: NA; D: NA; V: TRBV10-2; DNA: TGCGCCAGCAGTGAACTCAGATGGGCCCATCTTTTCTTC; CDR3: CASSELRWAHLFF
J: TRBJ2-3; size: NA; D: NA; V: TRBV7-9; DNA: TGTGCCAGCAGCGGGTGGGGCGCGGAGGATACGCAGTATTTT; CDR3: CASSGWGAEDTQYF
J: TRBJ2-1; size: once; D: TRBD2; V: TRBV6-4; DNA: TGTGCCAGCAGTGAACTAGCGGGAGAAGGTAATGAGCAGTTCTTC; CDR3: CASSELAGEGNEQFF
J: TRBJ2-1; size: NA; D: TRBD2; V: TRBV9; DNA: TGTGCCAGCAGAGGTAGAGGGACTAGCCCCCACTTCGACACGGTCAATGAGCAGTTCTTC; CDR3: CASRGRGTSPHFDTVNEQFF
J: TRBJ1-1; size: once; D: NA; V: TRBV19; DNA: TGTGCCACGTCATGGGGCGCGGCTGAAGCTTTCTTT; CDR3: CATSWGAAEAFF
J: TRBJ2-5; size: NA; D: TRBD1; V: TRBV7-9; DNA: TGTGCCAGCAGCTTAGCGGGACAGGGCGCTCAAGAGACCCAGTACTTC; CDR3: CASSLAGQGAQETQYF
J: TRBJ2-7; size: NA; D: TRBD2; V: TRBV7-6; DNA: TGTGCCAGCAGCTTAGAGCCGGGACTAGCGGGAGGTAGCAACGAGCAGTACTTC; CDR3: CASSLEPGLAGGSNEQYF
J: TRBJ2-3; size: few; D: NA; V: TRBV7-6; DNA: TGTGCCAGCAGCTTAGGGCACATGACTAGCACAGATACGCAGTATTTT; CDR3: CASSLGHMTSTDTQYF
J: TRBJ1-4; size: NA; D: NA; V: TRBV28; DNA: TGTGCCAGCACGAAGGCAGGACAGCCTAATGAAAAACTGTTTTTT; CDR3: CASTKAGQPNEKLFF
J: TRBJ1-4; size: NA; D: NA; V: TRBV15; DNA: TGTGCCACCAGCCCCAGGCGGGGTAATGAAAAACTGTTTTTT; CDR3: CATSPRRGNEKLFF
J: TRBJ2-7; size: NA; D: NA; V: TRBV30; DNA: TGTGCCTGGGGTGGGGGGCAGGCGACCTACGAGCAGTACTTC; CDR3: CAWGGGQATYEQYF
J: TRBJ2-1; size: NA; D: TRBD2; V: TRBV5-1; DNA: TGCGCCAGCAGCGGACTAGCGGGGGGCGCCGTCTCCTACAATGAGCAGTTCTTC; CDR3: CASSGLAGGAVSYNEQFF
J: TRBJ2-1; size: NA; D: NA; V: TRBV2; DNA: TGTGCCAGCAGTGAATCCATCGGCTCCTACAATGAGCAGTTCTTC; CDR3: CASSESIGSYNEQFF